This passage covers 14 T cell receptor beta chains from one sample sequenced in a study of blood T cell repertoires in COVID-19 (dated by TCRdb to the early 2020s). The library was obtained by the immunoSEQ multiplex PCR assay. The table comes from immuneACCESS by way of TCRdb, which keeps in-frame sequences with V and J called. Part of the clones is missing from these tables; in studies checked, under half for an unresolved V gene and the rest for unknown reasons. This sample is represented by approximately 130,000 clones; about 87% of them were singletons. Together, the top ten hold 2% to 3% of the sample. Source material: peripheral blood. These receptors originate from a man aged 50 to 59 with active COVID-19.

On this clone: This sample also contains other DNA sequences that code for the same CDR3. The chain has TRBV28 and TRBJ2-7; 7 bases align to TRBD1. The germline gives CDR1 MDHEN, CDR2 SYDVKM. The V gene end was trimmed by 4 bases and the J gene end by 0 bases; junction bases not matched to a gene: 3. The CDR3 runs 14 residues. DNA of the CDR3: TGTGCCAGCAGTTCGGGACAGTCCTCCTACGAGCAGTACTTC. Amino acids: CASSSGQSSYEQYF.

The J gene is TRBJ1-5, the V gene TRBV7-2; D not resolved. Trimming pared 5 bases from V and 4 bases from J, leaving 9 bases between. The CDR3 is 13 amino acids. Germline CDR1 and CDR2: SGHTA and FQGNSA. The CDR3 sequence is CASSLSPNQPQHF. DNA of the CDR3: TGTGCCAGCAGCCTCAGTCCTAATCAGCCCCAGCATTTT.

This clone is a singleton in its sample. This chain connects TRBV28 to TRBJ1-2; 7 nucleotides match TRBD1. With V trimmed by 7 bases and J by 4 bases, 12 bases remained unmatched. The germline V gene has CDR1 MDHEN and CDR2 SYDVKM. This CDR3 is 15 amino acids long. The CDR3 region is CASTSWRGRGYGYTF. The CDR3 region has the DNA TGTGCCAGCACCTCTTGGAGGGGGCGAGGCTATGGCTACACCTTC.

The V gene is TRBV12-3 or TRBV12-4, the J gene TRBJ2-7; D uncertain. The V gene lost 4 bases and the J gene lost 2 bases, with 9 bases spanning the gap. This CDR3 comprises 13 residues. CDR3 in amino acids: CASSWANPYEQYF. The DNA of the CDR3 is TGTGCCAGCAGTTGGGCTAACCCCTACGAGCAGTACTTC.

The chain recombines TRBV2 with TRBJ2-1, with TRBD2 identical over 8 bases. The CDR3 consists of 13 residues. Germline CDR1 and CDR2: SNHLY and FYNNEI. The trim removed 6 bases at V and 10 bases at J, leaving 8 bases unmatched. The CDR3 DNA is TGTGCCAGCAGCAAGCGGGGGCCAGGGGAGCAGTTCTTC. Encoded protein: CASSKRGPGEQFF.

The chain carries TRBV19 and TRBJ1-1; TRBD1 might be the D (6 bases). This CDR3 contains 13 residues. Trimming took off 7 bases at V and 1 base at J, with 10 bases between the two ends. Germline loops: CDR1 LNHDA, CDR2 SQIVND (reference sequence). This CDR3 reads CASTRDTNTEAFF. In DNA, the CDR3 is TGTGCCAGTACAAGGGACACGAACACTGAAGCTTTCTTT.

V and J are TRBV6-5 and TRBJ2-2, with D maybe TRBD1 (6 bases). The CDR3 runs to 14 residues. The germline V and J ends were trimmed by 6 bases and 1 base, with 9 bases remaining between them. Germline V gives CDR1 MNHEY, CDR2 SVGAGI. The CDR3 sequence: CASRQGRNTGELFF. CDR3 in DNA: TGTGCCAGCAGACAGGGACGGAACACCGGGGAGCTGTTTTTT.

The rearrangement uses TRBV9 and TRBJ1-2; TRBD1 aligns across 12 bases. In germline, CDR1 is SGDLS, CDR2 YYNGEE. Trimming at V came to 4 bases and at J to 4 bases, leaving 8 bases not matched to a gene. This CDR3 is 16 amino acids long. CDR3 loop: CASSPDGTGGFYGYTF. CDR3 sequence (DNA): TGTGCCAGCAGCCCAGACGGGACAGGGGGCTTCTATGGCTACACCTTC. The full variable domain, with the rest looked up from reference TRBV9 and TRBJ1-2, is DSGVTQTPKHLITATGQRVTLRCSPRSGDLSVYWYQQSLDQGLQFLIQYYNGEERAKGNILERFSAQQFPDLHSELNLSSLELGDSALYFCASSPDGTGGFYGYTFGSGTRLTVV.

This clone has just one count. This chain links TRBV5-6 with TRBJ1-3, with D possibly being TRBD1 (6 bases). Germline V gene lookup returns CDR1 SGHDT and CDR2 YYEEEE. The CDR3 runs 15 residues. Deletions cut 1 base from V and 4 bases from J, with 12 bases between. As DNA, the CDR3 is TGTGCCAGCAGCTTGTATGCAGGGGTAGGAAACACCATATATTTT. Protein sequence: CASSLYAGVGNTIYF.

The genes are TRBV2 and TRBJ1-2; 8 nucleotides align to TRBD1. The CDR3 covers 14 residues. The germline V gene encodes CDR1 SNHLY and CDR2 FYNNEI. The V and J ends lost 8 bases and 8 bases, in that order; junction bases with no gene match: 13. The chain's CDR3 is CASPERDRLRGYTF. CDR3 bases: TGTGCCAGCCCGGAGCGGGACAGGTTGAGGGGCTACACCTTC.

The CDR3 loop reads CASSQAGSGTDTQYF. For the CDR3, the DNA is TGCGCCAGCAGCCAAGCGGGGAGTGGGACAGATACGCAGTATTTT. This rearrangement joins TRBV4-3 to TRBJ2-3, with D possibly TRBD2 on 5 matching bases. The CDR3 runs 15 residues. CDR1 and CDR2 (germline): LGHNA, YSLEER. The ends were cut back, 1 base at V and 3 bases at J, with 11 bases in the middle.

CDR3 sequence reads: CASSLALAGHYNSPLHF. The CDR3 nucleotides are TGTGCCAGCAGCTTAGCGTTGGCAGGGCACTATAATTCACCCCTCCACTTT. The chain uses TRBV7-8 and TRBJ1-6, with D maybe TRBD1 (5 bases). This CDR3 has 17 amino acids. V lost 0 bases and J lost 3, with 12 bases in between. Germline V gene sequence: CDR1 SGHVS, CDR2 FQNEAQ.

The V and J genes are TRBV7-2 and TRBJ2-7, with no clear D. V lost 1 base and J lost 3, with 7 bases in between. The CDR3 is made up of 13 amino acids. CDR1 and CDR2 (germline): SGHTA, FQGNSA. For the CDR3, the DNA is TGTGCCAGCAGCTTAGTAAGAGGCTACGAGCAGTACTTC. This gives the protein CASSLVRGYEQYF.

The J gene is TRBJ2-5, the V gene TRBV18; TRBD1 agrees at 8 bases. Germline CDR1 is KGHSH and CDR2 is LQKENI. Trimming took 3 bases from V and 5 from J; bases not matched to a gene: 8. The CDR3 extends over 15 amino acids. CDR3: CASSPLTGARETQYF. In nucleotides, the CDR3 is TGTGCCAGCTCACCTTTGACAGGGGCTAGGGAGACCCAGTACTTC.